What follows are 11 T cell receptor beta chains derived from one specimen sequenced in a study of neurological immune-mediated disorders. TCRdb reanalysed the 5' RACE reads using MiXCR and keeps one entry per CDR3 protein. Among tens of thousands of distinct CDR3 sequences listed, 10% to 13% were seen once. The material sequenced was PBMCs. Every receptor here comes from a woman in her thirties or forties with HTLV-1-associated myelopathy (HAM/TSP).

In this sample, this clonotype turned up many times. The chain recombines TRBV12-3 or TRBV12-4 with TRBJ2-7, with TRBD2 matching over 8 bases. CDR3 length: 14 residues. V was pared by 7 bases and J by 4 bases, with 9 bases of the junction left unmatched. The CDR3 reads CASTFTGGLYEQYF. CDR3 nucleotide sequence: TGTGCCAGCACCTTCACGGGGGGGCTTTACGAGCAGTACTTC.

The rearrangement uses TRBV12-3 or TRBV12-4 and TRBJ1-1, with D possibly matching TRBD1 (6 bases). V lost 9 bases and J lost 2, with 13 bases in between. The CDR3 is 13 amino acids. The chain's CDR3 is CARRGQRNTEAFF. DNA for the CDR3: TGTGCCAGAAGGGGACAAAGAAACACTGAAGCTTTCTTT.

The sample holds many counts of this clonotype. The chain recombines TRBV11-3 with TRBJ1-1, with D possibly being TRBD1 (5 bases). The V gene lost 4 bases and the J gene lost 2 bases, with 8 bases spanning the gap. Germline CDR1 and CDR2: SGHNT and YENEEA. The CDR3 totals 13 residues. As DNA, the CDR3 is TGTGCCAGCAGCTGGGGACGAAACACTGAAGCTTTCTTT. Protein: CASSWGRNTEAFF.

This clonotype came up many times. The chain couples TRBV13 to TRBJ2-7; D gene uncertain. The germline V and J ends were trimmed by 1 base and 0 bases, with 7 bases remaining between them. The germline V gene has CDR1 PRHDT and CDR2 FYEKMQ (reference sequence). The length of the CDR3 is 14 residues. The CDR3: CASSLEVSSYEQYF. CDR3 DNA: TGTGCCAGCAGCTTAGAGGTCAGCTCCTACGAGCAGTACTTC.

This clonotype was observed at least ten times. The rearrangement uses TRBV20-1 and TRBJ2-7; D unresolved. V gave up 6 bases and J gave up 1 base, with 16 bases separating them. Germline-derived CDR1 and CDR2 are DFQATT and SNEGSKA (reference sequence). The CDR3 runs 14 residues. The CDR3 DNA sequence: TGCAGTGCCTACACCGGGTTCTCTTCCTACGAGCAGTACTTC. It specifies CSAYTGFSSYEQYF.

This clonotype was seen at least ten times. The CDR3 region is CASSQTLPGAQNYNEQFF. The CDR3 bases are TGCGCCAGCAGCCAAACTCTTCCGGGGGCACAAAACTACAATGAGCAGTTCTTC. The rearrangement joins TRBV4-3 to TRBJ2-1; D is tentatively TRBD1 or TRBD2 (6 bases each). With 2 bases removed from V and 3 bases from J, the gap between germline ends came to 20 bases. Germline-derived CDR1 and CDR2 are LGHNA and YSLEER. This CDR3 region has 18 residues.

At least ten counts were recorded for this clonotype. This chain links TRBV10-3 with TRBJ2-1; tentatively, D is TRBD1 (6 bases). The ends were cut back, 3 bases at V and 7 bases at J, with 10 bases in the middle. This CDR3 region has 13 residues. CDR1 and CDR2 from the germline V gene are ENHRY and SYGVKD. CDR3 protein: CAISESTGNEQFF. For the CDR3, the DNA is TGTGCCATCAGTGAATCTACAGGGAATGAGCAGTTCTTC.

Many counts were recorded for this clonotype. V is TRBV10-3 and J is TRBJ2-1; TRBD2 is a possible D gene (6 bases). V shed 4 bases and J shed 5 bases, with 15 bases lying between them. The CDR3 length is 15 residues. Germline V gene lookup returns CDR1 ENHRY and CDR2 SYGVKD. As DNA, the CDR3 is TGTGCCATCAGTGGTGGGGACTCCGCAGACAATGAGCAGTTCTTC. Its translation is CAISGGDSADNEQFF.

The CDR3 region is CASSLLGAGQYF. CDR3 sequence (DNA): TGTGCCAGCAGCTTGCTAGGTGCCGGGCAGTATTTT. V gene TRBV5-6 combines with J gene TRBJ2-3; D is uncertain. V was cut by 1 base and J by 11 bases, with 11 bases left in between. The germline gives CDR1 SGHDT, CDR2 YYEEEE. This CDR3 is 12 amino acids long.

This clonotype was picked up many times. V and J are TRBV7-2 and TRBJ2-5; D is ambiguous. V was trimmed by 4 bases and J by 1 base, leaving 7 bases between them. CDR1 and CDR2 from the germline V gene are SGHTA and FQGNSA. CDR3 length: 13 amino acids. CDR3 amino acids: CASSSTPQETQYF. In DNA, the CDR3 is TGTGCCAGCAGCTCCACCCCCCAAGAGACCCAGTACTTC.

This clonotype was detected many times. The rearrangement joins TRBV5-1 to TRBJ2-7, with 9 positions matching TRBD2. With V trimmed by 0 bases and J by 5 bases, 3 bases remained unmatched. Germline values: CDR1 SGHRS, CDR2 YFSETQ. The length of the CDR3 is 14 residues. The CDR3 bases are TGCGCCAGCAGCTTGGTAGCGGGGGCCGACGAGCAGTACTTC. Residues: CASSLVAGADEQYF.